The 13 T cell receptor beta chains presented below share a single source sample, sequenced in a study of T cells in Graves' hyperthyroidism and ophthalmopathy (dated by TCRdb to about 2019). The receptor library was made with multiplex PCR. The sample was run on an Illumina HiSeq 2000. Amplification of TCR beta CDR3 regions was carried out from RNA transcripts. A first-round RT-PCR of the TCR CDR3 used the HTBI primer set with the Qiagen OneStep RT-PCR kit. In TCRdb, the public reads were trimmed at Q25 with fastp and aligned with MiXCR, with productive beta chains retained. All rows with the same CDR3 protein become a single entry with the most common DNA and genes. The sample records around 520,000 distinct CDR3 sequences, around a quarter of which are singletons. Of the sample, over 9% falls within the top ten clones. Specimen: blood. The receptors derive from a woman in her thirties with Graves' ophthalmopathy.

This clonotype was detected only a few times. The chain couples TRBV6-5 to TRBJ2-7; no firm D call. The CDR3 has 14 residues. Germline values: CDR1 MNHEY, CDR2 SVGAGI. V lost 3 bases, J lost 3 bases, and 12 bases lay in between. The CDR3 is CASSYGEKVYEQYF. CDR3 in DNA: TGTGCCAGCAGTTATGGGGAAAAGGTCTACGAGCAGTACTTC.

The genes are TRBV6-1 and TRBJ2-7; TRBD1 matches 10 bases. V was clipped by 8 bases and J by 5 bases; unmatched bases: 6. The CDR3 consists of 13 residues. Looked up from germline, CDR1 is MNHNS and CDR2 is SASEGT. The CDR3 protein is CASGTGARDEQYF. CDR3 DNA sequence: TGTGCCAGCGGGACAGGGGCGAGGGACGAGCAGTACTTC.

Many counts were recorded for this clonotype. The germline gene is not matched at one end of the junction; a read error may be the cause. The V call is TRBV12-3 or TRBV12-4, the J call TRBJ2-7, with D possibly called TRBD1 or TRBD2 (5 bases each). This CDR3 contains 15 residues. CDR3 region: CASRLEQGVTYEQYF. Here the CDR3 DNA reads TGTGCCAGCAGGTTAGAGCAGGGAGTAACCTACGAGCAGTACTTC.

The chain has TRBV5-1 and TRBJ2-2; D gene unclear. The V gene lost 3 bases and the J gene lost 3 bases, with 9 bases spanning the gap. This CDR3 spans 14 amino acids. Germline assignment: CDR1 SGHRS and CDR2 YFSETQ. The CDR3 loop is CASSSDTYTGELFF. CDR3 DNA: TGCGCCAGCAGCTCCGACACTTACACCGGGGAGCTGTTTTTT.

The table lists this clonotype with many counts. Given the absence of the conserved phenylalanine or tryptophan at the CDR3 end, a read error is likely. V usage is TRBV15 and J usage is TRBJ2-2, with D perhaps matching TRBD1 (5 bases). Deletions cut 4 bases from V and 0 bases from J, with 12 bases between. Germline CDR1 LNHNV, CDR2 YYDKDF (reference sequence). The CDR3 is made up of 16 amino acids. DNA of the CDR3: TGTGCCACCAGCACTAGGGGCGTTTCGAACACCGGGGAGCTGTTTCTT. Encoded protein: CATSTRGVSNTGELFL.

This clonotype was detected ten times or more. The CDR3 loop is CASSAWPSWTRETQYF. CDR3 bases: TGTGCCAGCAGCGCGTGGCCGAGTTGGACTCGGGAGACCCAGTACTTC. The V gene is TRBV7-8, the J gene TRBJ2-5, with TRBD2 as a possible D gene (5 bases). Germline V lookup: CDR1 SGHVS, CDR2 FQNEAQ. The CDR3 totals 16 residues. Trimming took off 5 bases at V and 5 bases at J, with 21 bases between the two ends.

The chain recombines TRBV12-3 or TRBV12-4 with TRBJ1-1, with D hard to call. CDR3 size: 12 residues. V shed 5 bases and J shed 7 bases, with 11 bases lying between them. The CDR3 DNA reads as TGTGCCAGCAGTGGACTGTCGAATGAAGCTTTCTTT. This sequence encodes CASSGLSNEAFF.

The rearrangement uses TRBV6-5 and TRBJ2-7, with D hard to call. The germline gives CDR1 MNHEY, CDR2 SVGAGI. Between the trimmed V and J ends, which lost 2 bases and 2 bases, there was a span of 16 bases. The CDR3 is 16 amino acids. The CDR3 DNA reads as TGTGCCAGCAGTTACGGATCTCCGCTTCATGCCTACGAGCAGTACTTC. It encodes CASSYGSPLHAYEQYF.

The chain joins TRBV12-3 or TRBV12-4 to TRBJ1-2, with D unclear. The V and J ends lost 7 bases and 0 bases respectively, with 12 bases between them. This CDR3 spans 14 amino acids. The CDR3 sequence is CASNPSFTNYGYTF. Written as DNA, the CDR3 is TGTGCCAGCAACCCGTCCTTTACTAACTATGGCTACACCTTC.

This clonotype was seen ten or more times. The chain employs TRBV20-1 and TRBJ1-3; D might be TRBD1 (5 bases). Germline V gene lookup returns CDR1 DFQATT and CDR2 SNEGSKA (reference sequence). This CDR3 is 14 amino acids long. The V gene lost 1 base and the J gene lost 6 bases, with 13 bases spanning the gap. The CDR3 spells CSARGDGGQNTIYF. In DNA form, the CDR3 reads TGCAGTGCTAGAGGGGACGGTGGGCAAAACACCATATATTTT.

This clonotype has ten or more counts. The V gene is TRBV6-1, the J gene TRBJ2-7; D may be TRBD2 (6 bases). Trimming cost V 2 bases and J 5 bases, with 10 bases left between them. Germline V gives CDR1 MNHNS, CDR2 SASEGT. CDR3 length equals 13 residues. The CDR3 loop reads CASSERWGDEQYF. In DNA form, the CDR3 reads TGTGCCAGCAGTGAAAGATGGGGGGACGAGCAGTACTTC.

This clonotype occurred once. The CDR3 here is CSARKGGNSNQPQHF. In nucleotides, the CDR3 is TGCAGTGCTAGAAAAGGGGGAAATAGCAATCAGCCCCAGCATTTT. The genes are TRBV20-1 and TRBJ1-5; perhaps TRBD1 as D (6 bases). Germline V lookup: CDR1 DFQATT, CDR2 SNEGSKA (reference sequence). CDR3 length: 15 amino acids. Deletions cut 2 bases from V and 0 bases from J, with 11 bases between.

This clonotype showed up many times. The chain joins TRBV11-2 to TRBJ2-5; possible D gene TRBD1, 5 bases. This CDR3 contains 17 residues. Trimming cost V 5 bases and J 4 bases, with 23 bases left between them. Germline CDR1 and CDR2: SGHAT and FQNNGV. CDR3: CASSILGQAAARETQYF. The CDR3 nucleotides are TGTGCCAGCAGCATTTTGGGGCAGGCGGCAGCAAGAGAGACCCAGTACTTC.